This T cell receptor beta chain was sequenced in a study of cytomegalovirus exposure and HLA in healthy donors. Study findings and constraints: Generally TCR sequences proved uncommon, though certain public TCRs appeared in numerous donors. There were approximately 150 TCR beta chains listed as cytomegalovirus-associated.

Using immunoSEQ multiplex PCR, the repertoire was profiled, and TCRdb retains in-frame clones only, with some absent. This table has 80,000 to 100,000 clones, roughly nine tenths appearing once. This clone was seen a handful of times. Its antigen is currently unknown. CDR3 size: 14 residues. Germline CDR1 and CDR2: SGHRS and YFSETQ. Trimming left V 4 bases short and J 7 bases short, with 14 bases between. The donors formed part of the 120-subject validation cohort, distinct from the roughly 700-subject first cohort. The V call is TRBV5-1, the J call TRBJ2-2; D ambiguous. This receptor was identified in a man younger than 30 in good health and CMV-seropositive. Sequenced sample: PBMCs. CDR3 in amino acids: CASSPGDVDGELFF. The CDR3 DNA is TGCGCCAGCAGCCCAGGCGACGTCGACGGGGAGCTGTTTTTT.